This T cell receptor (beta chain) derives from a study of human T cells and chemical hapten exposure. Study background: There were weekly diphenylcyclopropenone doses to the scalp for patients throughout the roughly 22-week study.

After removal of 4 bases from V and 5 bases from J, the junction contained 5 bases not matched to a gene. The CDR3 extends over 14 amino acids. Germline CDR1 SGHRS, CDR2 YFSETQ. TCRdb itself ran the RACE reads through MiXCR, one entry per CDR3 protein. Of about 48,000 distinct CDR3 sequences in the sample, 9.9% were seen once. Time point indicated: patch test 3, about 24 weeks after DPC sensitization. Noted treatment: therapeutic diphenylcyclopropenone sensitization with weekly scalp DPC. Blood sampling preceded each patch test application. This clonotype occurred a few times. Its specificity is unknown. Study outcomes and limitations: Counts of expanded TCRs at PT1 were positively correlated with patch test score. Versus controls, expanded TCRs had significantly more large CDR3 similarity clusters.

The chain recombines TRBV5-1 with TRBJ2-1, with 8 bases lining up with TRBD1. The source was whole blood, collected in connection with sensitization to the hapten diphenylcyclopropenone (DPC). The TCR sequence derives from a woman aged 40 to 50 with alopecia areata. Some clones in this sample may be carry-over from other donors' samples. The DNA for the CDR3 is TGCGCCAGCAGCGCGGGACAGGTAAACAATGAGCAGTTCTTC. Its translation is CASSAGQVNNEQFF.